One and the same sample provided the 23 T cell receptor beta chains below, sequenced in a study of cytomegalovirus exposure and HLA in healthy donors. 13 Jbeta primers and 60 Vbeta primers were used for the PCR. Profiling relied on immunoSEQ multiplex PCR, and the TCRdb table lists in-frame clones only, not all of them. This sample has tens of thousands of clones, with about 73% found just once. The sample was PBMCs. All receptors derive from a woman in her thirties or forties in good health and CMV-seropositive.

The chain uses TRBV7-6 and TRBJ2-1, with a tentative D call TRBD2 (6 bases). Trimming removed 6 bases from V and 7 bases from J, with 10 bases in between. This CDR3 region has 12 residues. Germline CDR1 and CDR2: SGHVS and FNYEAQ. The CDR3 DNA is TGTGCCAGCAGTTCAGGAGGGAATGAGCAGTTCTTC. It is translated as CASSSGGNEQFF.

V usage is TRBV5-1 and J usage is TRBJ2-3; TRBD1 is a possible D gene (5 bases). Germline CDR1 is SGHRS and CDR2 is YFSETQ. The CDR3 contains 11 residues. The V gene lost 4 bases and the J gene lost 6 bases, with 6 bases spanning the gap. CDR3 region: CASSGADTQYF. CDR3 DNA sequence: TGCGCCAGCAGCGGGGCTGATACGCAGTATTTT.

This chain joins TRBV7-3 and TRBJ2-2; 7 nucleotides agree with TRBD2. The CDR3 is made up of 15 amino acids. The germline V gene has CDR1 SGHTA and CDR2 FQGTGA. V gave up 3 bases and J gave up 1 base; unmatched junction bases: 2. The CDR3 spells CASSFRGGNTGELFF. The CDR3 bases are TGTGCCAGCAGCTTCCGCGGGGGGAACACCGGGGAGCTGTTTTTT.

The gene calls are TRBV6-5 and TRBJ2-1; maybe TRBD1 (5 bases). CDR3 length: 16 residues. The V gene lost 4 bases and the J gene lost 4 bases, with 17 bases spanning the gap. The germline CDR1 and CDR2 sequences are MNHEY and SVGAGI. The chain's CDR3 is CASSWGDSRPYNEQFF. As DNA, the CDR3 is TGTGCCAGCAGTTGGGGCGACAGTAGACCTTACAATGAGCAGTTCTTC.

The chain uses TRBV15 and TRBJ1-2; D remains ambiguous. The germline V and J ends were trimmed by 0 bases and 6 bases, with 14 bases remaining between them. There are 15 residues in the CDR3. Germline values: CDR1 LNHNV, CDR2 YYDKDF (reference sequence). DNA of the CDR3: TGTGCCACCAGCAGAGATGTCGGTGTGGTTGATGGCTACACCTTC. Its translation is CATSRDVGVVDGYTF.

V is TRBV7-3 and J is TRBJ1-1; D unclear. The CDR3 is made up of 13 amino acids. Germline assignment: CDR1 SGHTA and CDR2 FQGTGA. The V and J ends lost 5 bases and 7 bases respectively, with 14 bases between them. CDR3 bases: TGTGCCAGCAGCCCGGGAGGTGTAGGTGAAGCTTTCTTT. This encodes CASSPGGVGEAFF.

The chain carries TRBV5-6 and TRBJ2-7, with TRBD2 matching 11 bases. The junction had 3 bases not matched to a gene; V was cut back by 5 bases and J by 2 bases. The germline V gene has CDR1 SGHDT and CDR2 YYEEEE. The CDR3 is made up of 14 amino acids. The CDR3 region has the DNA TGTGCCAGCAGGTTAGCGGGAGGGCCCTACGAGCAGTACTTC. This codes for CASRLAGGPYEQYF.

The chain is built from TRBV6-6 and TRBJ2-5, with TRBD1 matching 8 bases. Losses at the gene ends were 8 bases for V and 5 bases for J; bases not matched to a gene: 10. The CDR3 contains 14 residues. The germline CDR1 and CDR2 sequences are MNHNY and SVGAGI (reference sequence). The CDR3 coding sequence is TGTGCCAGCGACCCGCAGGGGGCGGGGGAGACCCAGTACTTC. Its translation is CASDPQGAGETQYF.

The J gene is TRBJ2-7, the V gene TRBV6-1, with 10 bases that match TRBD2. The V gene end was trimmed by 2 bases and the J gene end by 4 bases; junction bases not matched to a gene: 5. The germline V gene encodes CDR1 MNHNS and CDR2 SASEGT. CDR3 length equals 15 residues. The CDR3 DNA reads as TGTGCCAGCAGTGAACCCGGACTAGCGGATTACGAGCAGTACTTC. Amino acid sequence: CASSEPGLADYEQYF.

The rearrangement links TRBV18 to TRBJ2-2, with 8 bases fitting TRBD2. Germline values: CDR1 KGHSH, CDR2 LQKENI. J lost 5 bases, V lost 3 bases, and 14 bases had no gene match. The length of the CDR3 is 18 residues. CDR3 loop: CASSPLPSGGLRTGELFF. The CDR3, as DNA: TGTGCCAGCTCACCCTTGCCATCGGGAGGGCTTAGGACCGGGGAGCTGTTTTTT.

This chain connects TRBV28 to TRBJ1-4, with 8 bases aligning to TRBD1. CDR1 and CDR2 (germline): MDHEN, SYDVKM. This CDR3 is built from 14 residues. After removal of 1 base from V and 8 bases from J, the junction contained 3 bases not matched to a gene. For the CDR3, the DNA is TGTGCCAGCAGTTTATACAGGGGGGAGGAAAAACTGTTTTTT. Protein: CASSLYRGEEKLFF.

The chain combines TRBV6-6 with TRBJ2-6, with D maybe TRBD2 (5 bases). The CDR3 sequence is 15 residues long. V dropped 2 bases and J dropped 2 bases, with 7 bases sitting between them. The germline V gene encodes CDR1 MNHNY and CDR2 SVGAGI (reference sequence). The CDR3 DNA reads as TGTGCCAGCAGTTACGTGGGAGCTGGGGCCAACGTCCTGACTTTC. Translated: CASSYVGAGANVLTF.

V gene TRBV5-6 combines with J gene TRBJ2-7, with D perhaps matching TRBD1 (5 bases). V was pared by 3 bases and J by 0 bases, with 10 bases between. The CDR3 runs 14 residues. Germline-derived CDR1 and CDR2 are SGHDT and YYEEEE. The CDR3 region is CASSSQGFSYEQYF. CDR3 nucleotides: TGTGCCAGCAGCTCCCAGGGATTCTCCTACGAGCAGTACTTC.

The chain employs TRBV2 and TRBJ1-5; 9 bases are a match to TRBD1. Germline V gene sequence: CDR1 SNHLY, CDR2 FYNNEI. The V and J ends lost 5 bases and 6 bases, in that order; junction bases with no gene match: 5. The CDR3 covers 14 residues. The CDR3 DNA reads as TGTGCCAGCAGTTTGGGACAGGGTGGTCAGCCCCAGCATTTT. Its translation is CASSLGQGGQPQHF.

The J gene is TRBJ1-5, the V gene TRBV18; the D gene is possibly TRBD1 (5 bases). The CDR3 contains 15 residues. V lost 3 bases, J lost 0 bases, and 9 bases lay in between. The germline gives CDR1 KGHSH, CDR2 LQKENI. CDR3 nucleotides: TGTGCCAGCTCACCCGGACATTATAGCAATCAGCCCCAGCATTTT. Amino acids: CASSPGHYSNQPQHF.

The rearrangement joins TRBV28 to TRBJ2-1, with 8 bases matching TRBD1. Germline V gene lookup returns CDR1 MDHEN and CDR2 SYDVKM. V gave up 6 bases and J gave up 4 bases; unmatched junction bases: 11. The CDR3 covers 16 residues. CDR3 sequence reads: CASSPPGTGIYNEQFF. In nucleotides, the CDR3 is TGTGCCAGCAGCCCCCCCGGGACAGGCATATACAATGAGCAGTTCTTC.

This clone was seen just once. V usage is TRBV5-1 and J usage is TRBJ2-3, with 10 positions matching TRBD2. The V segment lost 3 bases and the J segment 3 bases; nucleotides outside the gene matches: 7. Per germline, CDR1 SGHRS and CDR2 YFSETQ. This CDR3 comprises 16 residues. Here the CDR3 reads CASSSGASGRTDTQYF. The CDR3 nucleotides read TGCGCCAGCAGCTCCGGTGCTAGCGGGAGAACAGATACGCAGTATTTT.

This clone was seen a single time. One junction end does not reproduce the germline sequence, and a read error may be involved. This chain links TRBV7-9 with TRBJ1-1; 8 nucleotides agree with TRBD1. The germline CDR1 and CDR2 sequences are SEHNR and FQNEAQ (reference sequence). The CDR3 loop spans 17 amino acids. CDR3 in amino acids: CSSSLADGTGRNTEAFF. CDR3 nucleotides: TGTTCCAGCAGCTTAGCGGACGGGACAGGACGGAACACTGAAGCTTTCTTT.

This clone has only one observation. The chain couples TRBV5-4 to TRBJ2-3, with D possibly matching TRBD2 (6 bases). Germline CDR1 is SGHNT and CDR2 is YYREEE (reference sequence). This CDR3 region has 17 residues. V was clipped by 0 bases and J by 1 base, with 15 bases between them. DNA for the CDR3: TGTGCCAGCAGCTTGGTTGGCCAGCGGGCCCGCACAGATACGCAGTATTTT. This translates into CASSLVGQRARTDTQYF.

The chain links TRBV7-3 to TRBJ2-3; TRBD2 agrees at 8 bases. This CDR3 region has 13 residues. Germline CDR1 is SGHTA and CDR2 is FQGTGA. V was pared by 3 bases and J by 7 bases, with 3 bases of the junction left unmatched. CDR3: CASSLGLEYTQYF. In DNA form, the CDR3 reads TGTGCCAGCAGCTTGGGACTAGAATATACGCAGTATTTT.

Concerning this clone itself: The conserved phenylalanine or tryptophan normally closing the CDR3 is absent here, so this likely arose from a read error. The DNA is omitted, as the CDR3 cannot be located on it reliably, and the CDR3 follows TCRdb's listing. The rearrangement links TRBV7-5 to TRBJ2-4; the table names TRBD2, a call not compared with the DNA. TRBV7-5 is recorded as a pseudogene. Ends included, the CDR3 has 12 residues. This chain's CDR3 is CARSPRLAGEGL.

This chain joins TRBV18 and TRBJ2-2; 9 nucleotides align to TRBD2. The CDR3 length is 21 residues. Germline lookup yields CDR1 KGHSH and CDR2 LQKENI. The V segment lost 1 base and the J segment 6 bases; nucleotides outside the gene matches: 21. CDR3 nucleotides: TGTGCCAGCTCACCACTTCCACTGGCGGGAGGGCCGGGGAGTGGGTCCGGGGAGCTGTTTTTT. Translation gives CASSPLPLAGGPGSGSGELFF.

The V gene is TRBV19, the J gene TRBJ1-5; D is unresolved. Germline CDR1 and CDR2: LNHDA and SQIVND (reference sequence). The CDR3 runs to 17 residues. The V gene lost 4 bases and the J gene lost 0 bases, with 16 bases spanning the gap. CDR3 bases: TGTGCCAGTAGTAGCCGACTCACAAGTGTTAGCAATCAGCCCCAGCATTTT. Translation gives CASSSRLTSVSNQPQHF. The full variable domain, completed using reference TRBV19 and TRBJ1-5, is DGGITQSPKYLFRKEGQNVTLSCEQNLNHDAMYWYRQDPGQGLRLIYYSQIVNDFQKGDIAEGYSVSREKKESFPLTVTSAQKNPTAFYLCASSSRLTSVSNQPQHFGDGTRLSIL.